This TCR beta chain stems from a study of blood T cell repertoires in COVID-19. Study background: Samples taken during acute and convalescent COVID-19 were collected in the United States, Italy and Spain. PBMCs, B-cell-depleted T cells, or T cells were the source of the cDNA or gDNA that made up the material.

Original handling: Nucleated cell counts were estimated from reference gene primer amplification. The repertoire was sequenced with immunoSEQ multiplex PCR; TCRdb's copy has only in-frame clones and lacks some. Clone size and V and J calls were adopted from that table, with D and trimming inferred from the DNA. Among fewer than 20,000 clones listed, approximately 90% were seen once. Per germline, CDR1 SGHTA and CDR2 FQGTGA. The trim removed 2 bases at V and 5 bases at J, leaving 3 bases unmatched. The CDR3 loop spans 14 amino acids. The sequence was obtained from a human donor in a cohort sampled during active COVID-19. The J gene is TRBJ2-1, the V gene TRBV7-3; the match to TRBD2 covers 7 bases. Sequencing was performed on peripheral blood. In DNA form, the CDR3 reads TGTGCCAGCAGCTTAGCGGGAGTCAACAATGAGCAGTTCTTC. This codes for CASSLAGVNNEQFF.